A selection of T cell receptor beta chains follows, all from one sample in a study of T cells in Graves' hyperthyroidism and ophthalmopathy. TCRdb called the multiplex PCR reads again in MiXCR, with one record for every CDR3 protein. Of 490,000 or so distinct CDR3 sequences listed, about 16% are singletons. The specimen sequenced was blood. Receptors were obtained from a woman aged 30 to 39 with Graves' ophthalmopathy. The CDR3 runs from the conserved cysteine through the conserved F or W. A D gene is named only where the DNA matches it firmly. A row's size may be missing; if present it is once, few, many or a size class.

j_call clone_size v_call d_call cdr3_aa cdr3_nt
TRBJ1-2 many TRBV28 NA CASSLRRLDGYTF TGTGCCAGCAGTTTGCGGCGCTTAGATGGCTACACCTTC
TRBJ1-5 NA TRBV2 TRBD1 CASRGTGVGNQPQHF TGTGCCAGCAGGGGGACAGGGGTAGGAAATCAGCCCCAGCATTTT
TRBJ2-7 NA TRBV28 NA CASSFSSGYEQYF TGTGCCAGCAGTTTTAGTTCCGGGTACGAGCAGTACTTC
TRBJ1-3 NA TRBV4-3 TRBD1 CASSQARGPGNTIYF TGCGCCAGCAGCCAAGCCAGGGGGCCTGGAAACACCATATATTTT
TRBJ2-3 NA TRBV19 TRBD2 CASSPRTSVRSDTQYF TGTGCCAGTAGTCCTCGGACTAGCGTTAGATCAGATACGCAGTATTTT
TRBJ2-1 NA TRBV9 NA CASSGTRYNEQFF TGTGCCAGCAGCGGAACTCGGTACAATGAGCAGTTCTTC
TRBJ2-7 many TRBV12-3/TRBV12-4 NA CASSFQITGEQYF TGTGCCAGCAGTTTCCAGATCACCGGCGAGCAGTACTTC
TRBJ2-3 NA TRBV7-3 TRBD2 CASSFGGRASGADTQYF TGTGCCAGCAGCTTTGGCGGGAGGGCCTCGGGCGCAGATACGCAGTATTTT
TRBJ1-5 many TRBV5-1 NA CASSFDGLSNQPQHF TGCGCCAGCAGCTTTGACGGGTTGAGCAATCAGCCCCAGCATTTT
TRBJ2-5 many TRBV20-1 NA CSARVPGREETQYF TGCAGTGCTAGAGTCCCAGGGCGAGAAGAGACCCAGTACTTC